These 4 T cell receptor beta chains originate from one sample sequenced in a study of spatial heterogeneity in lung cancer. Noted time point: sample taken at primary tumor resection. Material for sequencing was whole RNA from tumor, nontumor lung or frozen PBMC, left unsorted. TCRdb recomputed calls from the 5' RACE reads with MiXCR, one row per CDR3 protein. The sample has under 100,000 distinct CDR3 sequences; approximately 8.9% are singletons. This material consisted of PBMCs, taken at surgery. Receptors were obtained from a male donor with early-stage non-small cell lung cancer.

The V and J genes are TRBV5-4 and TRBJ2-5; D remains unclear. The CDR3 length is 13 residues. The V end was cut by 4 bases, the J end by 2 bases, with 9 bases between. In germline, CDR1 is SGHNT, CDR2 YYREEE (reference sequence). CDR3 region: CASSPGGQETQYF. The CDR3 region has the DNA TGTGCCAGCAGCCCCGGTGGGCAAGAGACCCAGTACTTC.

The chain recombines TRBV24-1 with TRBJ1-5, with TRBD1 matching over 9 bases. The germline gives CDR1 KGHDR, CDR2 SFDVKD. Germline trimming cut 4 bases from V and 6 bases from J; bases unmatched to any gene: 6. The CDR3 runs 15 residues. The CDR3 sequence is CATSDSGTGTQPQHF. The CDR3 nucleotides read TGTGCCACCAGTGACTCCGGGACAGGGACTCAGCCCCAGCATTTT.

The table lists this clonotype with a few counts. The J gene is TRBJ2-1, the V gene TRBV14; D perhaps matches TRBD2 (6 bases). Germline CDR1 is SGHDN and CDR2 is FVKESK. V dropped 4 bases and J dropped 3 bases, with 16 bases sitting between them. The CDR3 loop spans 16 amino acids. The CDR3 coding sequence is TGTGCCAGCAGCCCCCCCGGTCTAGCGATCTACAATGAGCAGTTCTTC. Its translation is CASSPPGLAIYNEQFF.

This clonotype was found many times. The V and J genes are TRBV7-9 and TRBJ2-7; D not resolved. CDR3 length: 14 residues. CDR1 is SEHNR, CDR2 FQNEAQ, per germline (reference sequence). Trimming took 5 bases from V and 2 from J, leaving 13 bases between them. The CDR3 nucleotides are TGTGCCAGCAGCCCTAGGGCGGCTCCCTACGAGCAGTACTTC. Its protein product is CASSPRAAPYEQYF.